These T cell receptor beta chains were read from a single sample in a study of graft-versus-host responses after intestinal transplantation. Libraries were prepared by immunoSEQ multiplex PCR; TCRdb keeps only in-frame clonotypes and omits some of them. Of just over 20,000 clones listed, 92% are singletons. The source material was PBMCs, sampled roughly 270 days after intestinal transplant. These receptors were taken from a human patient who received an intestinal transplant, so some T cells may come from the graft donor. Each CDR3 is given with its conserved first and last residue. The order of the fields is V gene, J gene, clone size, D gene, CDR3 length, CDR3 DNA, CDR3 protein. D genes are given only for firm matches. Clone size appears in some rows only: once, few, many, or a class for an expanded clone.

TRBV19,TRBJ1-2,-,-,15,TGTGCCAGTCCCATACGGGGGGGCCCCAACTATGGCTACACCTTC,CASPIRGGPNYGYTF
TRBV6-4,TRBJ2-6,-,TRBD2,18,TGTGCCAGCAGTGACTCGACTAGCGGGAGCTCTGGGGCCAACGTCCTGACTTTC,CASSDSTSGSSGANVLTF
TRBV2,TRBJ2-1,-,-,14,TGTGCCAGCGGCGGGAACCTCCCCTACAATGAGCAGTTCTTC,CASGGNLPYNEQFF
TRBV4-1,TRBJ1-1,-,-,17,TGCGCCAGCAGCCAATGGGGCCGCAGCGCGGGGATGTCTGAAGCTTTCTTT,CASSQWGRSAGMSEAFF
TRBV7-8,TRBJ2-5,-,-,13,TGTGCCAGCAGCTTCGGACTTCAAGAGACCCAGTACTTC,CASSFGLQETQYF
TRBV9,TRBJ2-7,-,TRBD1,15,TGTGCCAGCAGCTTTTCCGGGACAGGGAACTACGAGCAGTACTTC,CASSFSGTGNYEQYF
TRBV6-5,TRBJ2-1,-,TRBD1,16,TGTGCCGGCAGTTACGGGACAGGGGACCTCTACAATGAGCAGTTCTTC,CAGSYGTGDLYNEQFF
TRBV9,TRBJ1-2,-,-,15,TGTGCCAGCACGCCTCCCCCAGGAGCTAACTATGGCTACACCTTC,CASTPPPGANYGYTF
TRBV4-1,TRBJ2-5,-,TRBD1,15,TGCGCCAGCAGCCATCCTGTCCAGGGGGAAGAGACCCAGTACTTC,CASSHPVQGEETQYF
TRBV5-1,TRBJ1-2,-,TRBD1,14,TGCGCCAGCAGCCGAACCGGGACAGATTATGGCTACACCTTC,CASSRTGTDYGYTF
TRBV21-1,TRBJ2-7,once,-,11,TGTGCCAGCAGCACCTTTGACGAGCAGTACTTC,CASSTFDEQYF
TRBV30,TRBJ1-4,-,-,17,TGTGCCTGGAGTGGACTCCCGATTTCGGGGGTTAATGAAAAACTGTTTTTT,CAWSGLPISGVNEKLFF
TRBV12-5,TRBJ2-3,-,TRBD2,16,TGTGCTAGTGGTCCCGGACTAGCGGGAGAGGGAGATACGCAGTATTTT,CASGPGLAGEGDTQYF
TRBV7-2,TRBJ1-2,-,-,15,TGTGCCAGCAGCCCCCGGACCGGGATCGCCTATGGCTACACCTTC,CASSPRTGIAYGYTF
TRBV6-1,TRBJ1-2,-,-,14,TGTGCCAGCAGTGCACAGACGCCCGACTATGGCTACACCTTC,CASSAQTPDYGYTF
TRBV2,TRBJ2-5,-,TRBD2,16,TGTGCCAGCGCCTACCGGCCTAGCGGGAGTTGGGAGACCCAGTACTTC,CASAYRPSGSWETQYF
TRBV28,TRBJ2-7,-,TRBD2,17,TGTGCCAGCAGTTTAGGGACTAGCGGGAGAGGCACCTACGAGCAGTACTTC,CASSLGTSGRGTYEQYF
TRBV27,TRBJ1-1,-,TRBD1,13,TGTGCCAGCAGTTCGAGGGGGCCAACTGAAGCTTTCTTT,CASSSRGPTEAFF
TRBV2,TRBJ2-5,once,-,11,TGTGCCAGCAACGGGGGAGAGACCCAGTACTTC,CASNGGETQYF
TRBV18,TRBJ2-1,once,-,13,TGTGCCAGCTCACCAAGAGGGGGCAATGAGCAGTTCTTC,CASSPRGGNEQFF
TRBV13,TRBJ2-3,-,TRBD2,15,TGTGCCAGCAGCCCGGGAATAGCGGGAGAGGGTACGCAGTATTTT,CASSPGIAGEGTQYF
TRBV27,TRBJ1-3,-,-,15,TGTGCCAGCAGTCCGGGAGGCCCCTCTGGAAACACCATATATTTT,CASSPGGPSGNTIYF
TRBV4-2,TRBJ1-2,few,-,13,TGTGCCAGCAGAAGCTCAGCTAACTATGGCTACACCTTC,CASRSSANYGYTF
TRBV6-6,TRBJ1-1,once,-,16,TGTGCCAGCAGTCCTAGGACTCTTAGCATGAACACTGAAGCTTTCTTT,CASSPRTLSMNTEAFF
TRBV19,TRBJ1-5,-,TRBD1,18,TGTGCCAGTAGTATAGGGACAGGGGGCCAATATAGCAATCAGCCCCAGCATTTT,CASSIGTGGQYSNQPQHF
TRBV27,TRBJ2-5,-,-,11,TGTGCCAGCAAGGACGGAGAGACCCAGTACTTC,CASKDGETQYF
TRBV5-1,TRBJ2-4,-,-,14,TGCGCCAGCAGCTTCGGGCAGGGGTATGACATTCAGTACTTC,CASSFGQGYDIQYF
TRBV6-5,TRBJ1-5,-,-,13,TGTGCCAGCAGGAGGACAGAGGGTCAGCCCCAGCATTTT,CASRRTEGQPQHF
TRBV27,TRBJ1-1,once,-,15,TGTGCCAGCAGTCCTCTTACAGGGCTGAACACTGAAGCTTTCTTT,CASSPLTGLNTEAFF
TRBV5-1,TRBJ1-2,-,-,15,TGCGCCAGCAGCTTGGAGTCCCACGGTGCAGAAGGCTACACCTTC,CASSLESHGAEGYTF
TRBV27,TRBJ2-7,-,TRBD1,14,TGTGCCAGCAGCTACAGGGGCTTGGGCTACGAGCAGTACTTC,CASSYRGLGYEQYF
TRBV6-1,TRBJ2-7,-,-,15,TGTGCCAGCAGTGAAGCGTGGAATGGGGGCTACGAGCAGTACTTC,CASSEAWNGGYEQYF
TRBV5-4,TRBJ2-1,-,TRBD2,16,TGTGCCAGCAGCCGAACTAGCGGGCGAGGGGGTTGGGAGCAGTTCTTC,CASSRTSGRGGWEQFF
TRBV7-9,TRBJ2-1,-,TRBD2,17,TGTGCCAGCCTTGGAGTAGCGGGACGCTTCCTGTACAATGAGCAGTTCTTC,CASLGVAGRFLYNEQFF
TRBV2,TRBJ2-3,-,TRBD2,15,TGTGCCAGCATCGCGGGAGGGCTAAGGACAGATACGCAGTATTTT,CASIAGGLRTDTQYF
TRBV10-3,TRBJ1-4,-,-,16,TGTGCCATCAGTGAGTTGGCACCACCGACGAAGGAAAAACTGTTTTTT,CAISELAPPTKEKLFF
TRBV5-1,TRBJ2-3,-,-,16,TGCGCCAGCAGCCCTGGCGGGACTTCCAACACAGATACGCAGTATTTT,CASSPGGTSNTDTQYF
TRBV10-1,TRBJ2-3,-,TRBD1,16,TGCGCCAGCTCCCCAAACAGGGGGCTCTACACAGATACGCAGTATTTT,CASSPNRGLYTDTQYF
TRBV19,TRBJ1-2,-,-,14,TGTGCCAGTAGTATCCCGTACGGAGACTATGGCTACACCTTC,CASSIPYGDYGYTF